Here is one TCR beta chain with its context. Its antigen is still unknown. The CDR3 sequence is 15 residues long. The V end was cut by 0 bases, the J end by 6 bases, with 13 bases between. The germline V gene encodes CDR1 SGHRS and CDR2 YFSETQ. The data stem from a study of blood T cells in healthy people across ages. General observations from the study: Estimates drawn from one million T cells were deemed to understate diversity.

PCR was performed a second time for about 7 to 11 cycles using a sample-barcoded 5' primer and a J-beta primer mix. MiXCR, run by TCRdb on the 5' RACE reads, gives a single entry per CDR3 protein. The repertoire holds about 650,000 distinct CDR3 sequences, 40% to 65% seen once, with 13% in the top ten. What was sequenced was blood. This receptor was taken from a woman of 80 years or more in good health. The V and J genes are TRBV5-1 and TRBJ2-1; possible D gene TRBD1, 6 bases. CDR3 loop: CASSLGQALGNEQFF. The CDR3 bases are TGCGCCAGCAGCTTGGGACAGGCACTGGGCAATGAGCAGTTCTTC.